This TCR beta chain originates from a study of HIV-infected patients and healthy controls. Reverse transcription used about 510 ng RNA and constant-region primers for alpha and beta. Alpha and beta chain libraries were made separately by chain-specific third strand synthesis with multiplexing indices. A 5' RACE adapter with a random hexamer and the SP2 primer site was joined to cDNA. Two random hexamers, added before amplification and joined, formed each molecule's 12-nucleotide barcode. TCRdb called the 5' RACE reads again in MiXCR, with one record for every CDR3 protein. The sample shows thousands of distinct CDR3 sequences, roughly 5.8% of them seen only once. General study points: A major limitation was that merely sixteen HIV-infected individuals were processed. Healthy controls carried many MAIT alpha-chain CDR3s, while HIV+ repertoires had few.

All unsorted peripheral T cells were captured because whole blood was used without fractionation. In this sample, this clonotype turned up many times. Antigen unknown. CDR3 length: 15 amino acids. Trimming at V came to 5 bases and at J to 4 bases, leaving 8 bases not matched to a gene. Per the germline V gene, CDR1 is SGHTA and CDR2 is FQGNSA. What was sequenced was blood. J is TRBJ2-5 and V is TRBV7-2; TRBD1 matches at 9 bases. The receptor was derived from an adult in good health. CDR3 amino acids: CASSVGQGLVETQYF. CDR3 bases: TGTGCCAGCAGCGTTGGACAGGGGCTTGTAGAGACCCAGTACTTC.